These 22 T cell receptor beta chains were all obtained from the same sample, sequenced in a study of shared clonotypes between healthy human individuals. Clones were sequenced by immunoSEQ multiplex PCR, and TCRdb holds only the in-frame ones, with some missing. Among roughly 810,000 clones, 96% were seen once, and the ten largest hold over 0.2%. Positively selected for CCR7, the CD45RO-negative cells used as naive CD8 cells excluded terminally differentiated effector memory CD45RA+ cells. What was sequenced was naive CD8+ T cells sorted from blood. The receptors were gathered from a man under 40 in good health.

This clone was observed a single time. The chain carries TRBV10-1 and TRBJ2-7, with 10 bases lining up with TRBD2. Germline V gene lookup returns CDR1 WNHNN and CDR2 SYGVQD (reference sequence). Trimming took 6 bases from V and 3 from J; bases not matched to a gene: 8. The CDR3 is 15 residues long. The CDR3 loop reads CASSADGTSDYEQYF. The DNA of the CDR3 is TGCGCCAGCAGCGCAGACGGGACTAGCGACTACGAGCAGTACTTC.

This chain uses TRBV7-9 with TRBJ2-7; 10 bases line up with TRBD2. V was pared by 5 bases and J by 7 bases, with 5 bases of the junction left unmatched. Germline V gives CDR1 SEHNR, CDR2 FQNEAQ (reference sequence). CDR3 length: 13 amino acids. The CDR3 sequence is CASSPLLAGEQYF. In DNA form, the CDR3 reads TGTGCCAGCAGCCCATTACTAGCGGGAGAGCAGTACTTC.

This rearrangement joins TRBV6-4 to TRBJ2-1, with D uncertain. The CDR3 contains 13 residues. The ends were cut back, 2 bases at V and 8 bases at J, with 10 bases in the middle. Per germline, CDR1 MRHNA and CDR2 SNTAGT. CDR3 residues: CASSDLHGHEQFF. The CDR3 DNA sequence: TGTGCCAGCAGTGACCTCCACGGGCATGAGCAGTTCTTC.

The CDR3: CASSPLRTGNTIYF. The DNA for the CDR3 is TGTGCCAGCAGCCCCCTAAGGACTGGAAACACCATATATTTT. This chain connects TRBV7-8 to TRBJ1-3; D call uncertain. CDR1 and CDR2 (germline): SGHVS, FQNEAQ. The CDR3 contains 14 residues. The V and J ends lost 5 bases and 2 bases respectively, with 10 bases between them.

CDR3: CASSQPGENTEAFF. The CDR3 coding sequence is TGCGCCAGCAGCCAGCCTGGGGAGAACACTGAAGCTTTCTTT. The chain combines TRBV4-3 with TRBJ1-1; the D is unclear. The CDR3 has 14 amino acids. V was clipped by 3 bases and J by 1 base, with 9 bases between them. Germline loops: CDR1 LGHNA, CDR2 YSLEER.

This rearrangement joins TRBV5-6 to TRBJ2-7; 10 positions agree with TRBD1. With V trimmed by 4 bases and J by 3 bases, 4 bases remained unmatched. This CDR3 spans 14 amino acids. The germline gives CDR1 SGHDT, CDR2 YYEEEE. The CDR3 sequence is CASSRTGGIYEQYF. The CDR3 DNA reads TGTGCCAGCAGCCGGACAGGGGGTATCTACGAGCAGTACTTC.

The rearrangement links TRBV11-2 to TRBJ2-1, with a tentative D call TRBD2 (6 bases). The germline V gene encodes CDR1 SGHAT and CDR2 FQNNGV. Trimming pared 1 base from V and 9 bases from J, leaving 10 bases between. The CDR3 totals 13 residues. CDR3 amino acids: CASSLVSGSEQFF. Here the CDR3 DNA reads TGTGCCAGCAGCTTAGTTAGCGGATCTGAGCAGTTCTTC.

The rearrangement links TRBV11-2 to TRBJ1-1; no clear D. V dropped 5 bases and J dropped 0 bases, with 13 bases sitting between them. Germline loops: CDR1 SGHAT, CDR2 FQNNGV. There are 15 residues in the CDR3. The CDR3 loop reads CASSPTQLMNTEAFF. The DNA of the CDR3 is TGTGCCAGCAGCCCGACACAGCTTATGAACACTGAAGCTTTCTTT.

The CDR3 spells CASTGLNYGYTF. The CDR3, as DNA: TGTGCCAGCACCGGGCTAAACTATGGCTACACCTTC. The J gene is TRBJ1-2, the V gene TRBV7-2; D remains unclear. Trimming removed 7 bases at V and 2 bases at J, with 8 bases between. The CDR3 runs to 12 residues. CDR1 is SGHTA, CDR2 FQGNSA, per germline. Drawing the rest from reference TRBV7-2 and TRBJ1-2, the complete variable domain is GAGVSQSPSNKVTEKGKDVELRCDPISGHTALYWYRQSLGQGLEFLIYFQGNSAPDKSGLPSDRFSAERTGGSVSTLTIQRTQQEDSAVYLCASTGLNYGYTFGSGTRLTVV.

The chain uses TRBV7-9 and TRBJ2-1; TRBD2 agrees at 10 bases. This CDR3 is 16 amino acids long. The germline gives CDR1 SEHNR, CDR2 FQNEAQ (reference sequence). V gave up 8 bases and J gave up 4 bases; unmatched junction bases: 11. The CDR3, as DNA: TGTGCCAGCGATAGAATACAGACTAGCGGGTACAATGAGCAGTTCTTC. It is translated as CASDRIQTSGYNEQFF.

This chain connects TRBV6-6 to TRBJ2-7; TRBD2 aligns across 8 bases. Losses at the gene ends were 5 bases for V and 2 bases for J; bases not matched to a gene: 5. The CDR3 extends over 14 amino acids. Germline loops: CDR1 MNHNY, CDR2 SVGAGI (reference sequence). This chain's CDR3 is CASSAISGTYEQYF. CDR3 in DNA: TGTGCCAGCAGTGCGATTAGCGGGACCTACGAGCAGTACTTC.

The chain employs TRBV14 and TRBJ2-7; 11 nucleotides match TRBD1. CDR1 SGHDN and CDR2 FVKESK come from the germline V gene. The CDR3 is made up of 15 amino acids. Unmatched junction bases numbered 4, after V lost 3 bases and J lost 3 bases. CDR3 residues: CASSHGTGGYYEQYF. CDR3 nucleotides: TGTGCCAGCAGCCACGGGACAGGGGGTTACTACGAGCAGTACTTC.

V gene TRBV28 combines with J gene TRBJ1-5; TRBD1 might be the D (6 bases). V dropped 2 bases and J dropped 3 bases, with 8 bases sitting between them. CDR1 and CDR2 (germline): MDHEN, SYDVKM. The CDR3 has 14 amino acids. This CDR3 is CASSLRDNNQPQHF. Written as DNA, the CDR3 is TGTGCCAGCAGTTTAAGGGACAACAATCAGCCCCAGCATTTT.

In nucleotides, the CDR3 is TGTGCCAGCAGTGAAGCGCTTAGTTTCTACTACGACAATGAGCAGTTCTTC. Encoded protein: CASSEALSFYYDNEQFF. The V call is TRBV6-1, the J call TRBJ2-1, with no clear D. The CDR3 extends over 17 amino acids. The germline V and J ends were trimmed by 0 bases and 5 bases, with 17 bases remaining between them. The germline V gene encodes CDR1 MNHNS and CDR2 SASEGT.

The chain is built from TRBV5-1 and TRBJ2-1; 7 bases align to TRBD2. Germline CDR1 reads SGHRS; CDR2 reads YFSETQ. V gave up 6 bases and J gave up 9 bases; unmatched junction bases: 21. CDR3 length equals 17 residues. CDR3 sequence: CASTFVGSGLLNSEQFF. CDR3 coding DNA: TGCGCCAGCACCTTCGTGGGTAGCGGGTTGTTGAATAGTGAGCAGTTCTTC. The full variable domain, its missing parts supplied by reference TRBV5-1 and TRBJ2-1, is KAGVTQTPRYLIKTRGQQVTLSCSPISGHRSVSWYQQTPGQGLQFLFEYFSETQRNKGNFPGRFSGRQFSNSRSEMNVSTLELGDSALYLCASTFVGSGLLNSEQFFGPGTRLTVL.

Only one count was recorded for this clone. The chain combines TRBV11-2 with TRBJ2-7; D is ambiguous. The CDR3 has 13 amino acids. The germline V gene encodes CDR1 SGHAT and CDR2 FQNNGV. V lost 1 base, J lost 4 bases, and 8 bases lay in between. The CDR3 loop reads CASSLVANYEQYF. The CDR3 nucleotides read TGTGCCAGCAGCTTAGTTGCTAATTACGAGCAGTACTTC.

The chain carries TRBV29-1 and TRBJ1-1; D ambiguous. The germline V and J ends were trimmed by 5 bases and 11 bases, with 21 bases remaining between them. This CDR3 contains 13 residues. Germline V gene sequence: CDR1 SQVTM, CDR2 ANQGSEA. The CDR3: CSVQRESAVEAFF. In DNA form, the CDR3 reads TGCAGCGTTCAACGGGAATCCGCAGTGGAGGCTTTCTTT.

The chain joins TRBV6-6 to TRBJ2-7, with a possible D match to TRBD1 (6 bases). V was clipped by 2 bases and J by 5 bases, with 13 bases between them. The CDR3 has 14 residues. From germline, CDR1 is MNHNY and CDR2 SVGAGI (reference sequence). CDR3 sequence: CASSYARGGNEQYF. In nucleotides, the CDR3 is TGTGCCAGCAGTTACGCCAGGGGTGGGAACGAGCAGTACTTC.

The V call is TRBV7-9, the J call TRBJ1-4, with D perhaps matching TRBD1 (5 bases). CDR1 is SEHNR and CDR2 is FQNEAQ in the germline V gene (reference sequence). This CDR3 has 14 residues. The V end lost 2 bases, the J end lost 7 bases, and 11 bases lay between the germline ends. The CDR3 sequence: CASSLTGDGEKLFF. The CDR3 DNA reads as TGTGCCAGCAGCTTAACGGGGGACGGTGAAAAACTGTTTTTT. Full variable domain (outside the CDR3, taken from reference TRBV7-9 and TRBJ1-4): DTGVSQNPRHKITKRGQNVTFRCDPISEHNRLYWYRQTLGQGPEFLTYFQNEAQLEKSRLLSDRFSAERPKGSFSTLEIQRTEQGDSAMYLCASSLTGDGEKLFFGSGTQLSVL.

The chain links TRBV6-6 to TRBJ2-7; the match to TRBD1 covers 7 bases. Germline trimming cut 0 bases from V and 2 bases from J; bases unmatched to any gene: 4. The germline gives CDR1 MNHNY, CDR2 SVGAGI (reference sequence). The CDR3 contains 15 residues. CDR3 coding DNA: TGTGCCAGCAGTTACTCCACAGGGGAGACCTACGAGCAGTACTTC. Amino acid sequence: CASSYSTGETYEQYF.

Here the CDR3 reads CASSPGGTHTEAFF. CDR3 bases: TGTGCCAGCTCCCCGGGGGGGACGCACACTGAAGCTTTCTTT. The V gene is TRBV5-6, the J gene TRBJ1-1; possibly TRBD1 for D (5 bases). The CDR3 extends over 14 amino acids. The germline CDR1 and CDR2 sequences are SGHDT and YYEEEE. Trimming stripped 7 bases from V and 3 bases from J, with 16 bases between. Together with reference TRBV5-6 and TRBJ1-1, the CDR3 gives the full variable domain: DAGVTQSPTHLIKTRGQQVTLRCSPKSGHDTVSWYQQALGQGPQFIFQYYEEEERQRGNFPDRFSGHQFPNYSSELNVNALLLGDSALYLCASSPGGTHTEAFFGQGTRLTVV.

The gene calls are TRBV27 and TRBJ2-7, with 12 bases that match TRBD2. V was clipped by 4 bases and J by 3 bases; unmatched bases: 4. The CDR3 runs to 15 residues. Germline V gene lookup returns CDR1 MNHEY and CDR2 SMNVEV (reference sequence). The DNA for the CDR3 is TGTGCCAGCAGTTCGACTAGCGGGAGAAGCTACGAGCAGTACTTC. Translating it yields CASSSTSGRSYEQYF.